This TCR beta chain is drawn from a study of blood T cells in healthy people across ages (dated by TCRdb to about 2015). As for the study more broadly: Template switching captured roughly one uniquely barcoded TCR beta cDNA molecule per two T cells in model experiments. Using deep sequencing normalized with unique cDNA molecular identifiers, the study measured how TCR beta repertoire diversity changes with age. Donors were grouped into four age groups: young (average approximately 15 years), middle-aged (approximately 41), aged (roughly 67) and long-lived (approximately 78). To avoid experimental bias, donors of different ages were spread randomly across the sequencing lanes. The study analyzed two additional independent replicas of 1 million unique cDNA reads from the same blood draw for two donors, one aged 18 to 29 and one aged 80 or older. The research as a whole found: Conclusive comparison of naive and antigen-experienced compartments was prevented by the profiling of bulk unsorted PBMCs. The CMV infection status of donors was not known, potentially confounding age-related changes in expanded clonotypes. Observed TCR beta diversity per million T cells fell roughly linearly with age, and a significant reduction was already apparent by age around 39. Observed TCR beta diversity correlated strongly with the percentage of naive T cells measured by flow cytometry. Estimates of total diversity from one million sequenced T cells were regarded as lower bounds and underestimates. The long-lived group showed more naive CD4+ T cells, fewer expanded clones and increased TCR diversity than the aged group, suggesting age selection.

The receptor library was made with 5' RACE. Sequenced on an Illumina HiSeq 2500. A second PCR of about 7 to 12 cycles was run with a J-beta primer mix and a sample-barcoded 5' primer. A unique molecular identifier was introduced onto each TCR beta cDNA molecule by a template-switch 5' adaptor carrying 12 random nucleotides. At least 2.5 million CDR3-containing paired-end reads were obtained from each sample. The Mint cDNA synthesis kit, primed by a TRBC-specific oligonucleotide, was used to synthesize first-strand cDNA from all RNA. Following uracil-DNA glycosylase treatment, a first 18-cycle PCR with universal primers M1SS and BC2_uni_R was performed on all cDNA. The paper's processing steps were these. For normalization, 1 million high-quality reads were randomly selected from each sample, with every read carrying a distinct molecular identifier. Reads sharing molecular identifiers were discarded rather than binned into consensus sequences. MiTCR, set to a Q25 quality threshold and the strictest error-elimination algorithm, was used for CDR3 identification, clonotype clustering and error correction. A nonparametric unseen species model using Euler transformation provided a lower-bound estimate of total TCR beta diversity. TCRdb reprocessing: public reads trimmed at Q25 with fastp, clones called with MiXCR, in-frame beta chains kept. When rows share a CDR3 protein, they turn into one entry using the most common DNA and genes. The V and J calls here are based on TCRdb, not the publication. Within this sample are approximately 770,000 distinct CDR3 sequences, with roughly 64% of them counted one time only. The biggest ten clones account for approximately 21% of the sample.

Points on this clonotype: No antigen is known for it. Base qualities are missing; no much larger clone stands one base away.

The approximately 39 donors, aged about 6 to 95 years, were systemically healthy Caucasian individuals from Russia. Roughly 10 milliliters of peripheral blood were drawn from each donor into EDTA-treated Vacutainer tubes. Ficoll-Paque density-gradient centrifugation was used to isolate PBMCs, with at least 6.5 million per sample. Trizol reagent was used to extract total RNA from the PBMCs, yielding at least 5.5 micrograms per sample. For every donor, an aliquot of PBMCs went through flow cytometry to measure the percentages of naive CD45RAhigh/CD27high T cells. Sequenced input: blood. The receptor comes from a man between 25 and 39 years old in good health.

The CDR3 region reads CASSLGKRGRWYNEQYF. The base sequence is TGTGCCAGCAGCTTGGGAAAAAGGGGGCGATGGTACAATGAGCAGTACTTC. In this chain, TRBV11-2 is recombined with TRBJ2-5, with 7 middle bases fitting TRBD1. Reading the germline V gene gives CDR1 SGHAT and CDR2 FQNNGV. Ends trimmed: V by 3 bases, J by 11 bases; bases unmatched to a gene: 21. There are 17 amino acids in the CDR3, from cysteine to phenylalanine inclusive. The DNA shown is the 51-base CDR3, in frame from base 1.